This T cell receptor (beta chain) was observed in a study of blood T cell repertoires in COVID-19 (dated by TCRdb to the early 2020s). A note on the overall study: The collaborator samples originated in the United States, Italy and Spain and spanned the acute and convalescent phases of COVID-19. The material from the prospective study consisted of cDNA or gDNA derived from T cells, B-cell-depleted T cells, or PBMCs. Deeply sampled blood TCRbeta repertoires from subjects exposed to, actively infected with, or recovered from COVID-19 were included in the dataset. The repertoires were released in a freely available public database intended as a resource for research on the immune response to SARS-CoV-2. Samples were obtained from the ongoing ImmuneRACE study (first 160 participants) and from 1,254 subjects provided by 6 global collaborators. Sample metadata almost always included a de-identified subject ID, COVID-19 status, age in years and sex. HLA class I and class II types, where available, came from metadata supplied by the sample provider rather than from assay-based typing. Overall results and qualifications from the work: The amount of clinical and demographic metadata varied by source and participant and was provided uncurated.

One collaborating source in Seattle enrolled patients while the patients were actively infected and followed the patients over time throughout the course of disease. Collaborating institutions collected whole blood in K2EDTA tubes following their own protocols. Collaborator samples were shipped for TCRbeta analysis as frozen whole blood, isolated PBMCs, or DNA extracted from either sample type. In regard to this clone: Its antigen is still unknown. Base quality data are lacking; no much larger clone is found one base away.

TCRbeta CDR3 regions were amplified from genomic DNA using the immunoSEQ Assay, a bias-controlled multiplex PCR. Per the authors' processing: Nucleated cell counts per sample were estimated from amplification of reference gene primers within the assay. To quantify the absolute abundance of each unique TCRbeta CDR3 rearrangement, sequence reads were collapsed and filtered. For each sample, productive Simpson clonality was calculated by taking the square root of Simpson's diversity index across productive rearrangements. TCRdb mirrors the immuneACCESS table, restricted to in-frame sequences. Some clones are absent from its copies; in checked studies, under half trace to an unresolved V gene, and the reason for the others is unknown. V, J and clone size were drawn from that table, and D and trimming were deduced from the DNA. The sample includes 150,000 to 200,000 clones, with around four fifths observed a single time. The top ten constitute roughly 15% of the sample.

From cysteine to phenylalanine, the CDR3 is 14 amino acids long. Only CDR3 DNA is held: 42 bases, read in frame from base 1. The trim is 0 bases for V and 3 bases for J, with a gap of 9 bases between the germline ends. Via the germline V gene, CDR1 is SGHRS and CDR2 YFSETQ. The receptor's source is a woman between 65 and 79 years old with COVID-19, enrolled during active disease. The sample was peripheral blood. The chain is made from TRBV5-1 and TRBJ1-1; no confident D gene assignment can be made. The CDR3 reads CASSLGIRDTEAFF. The nucleotides are TGCGCCAGCAGCTTGGGGATCCGGGACACTGAAGCTTTCTTT.